This TCR beta chain was sequenced in a study of regulatory T cells in long-lasting Graves disease. Study-level points and caveats: Preferential use of TRBV28, TRBJ1-2 and TRBJ2-5 was seen in persistent disease. Between persistent patients, fewer than 3,500 public clonotypes were shared, exceeding the roughly 1,000 shared between new patients.

As to time point: newly diagnosed GD, antithyroid drugs for less than 3 months. TCR sequences were obtained from RNA taken from PBMCs. EDTA tubes were used for drawing 8.5 to 9.5 milliliters of peripheral blood. Ten or more counts support this clonotype. Its antigen is not known. Combining iRepertoire HTBI primers with Arm-PCR of CDR3 regions, the authors built TCR beta libraries. TCRdb ran MiXCR on the multiplex PCR reads and lists one entry per CDR3 protein. The data contain approximately 470,000 distinct CDR3 sequences, around 16% of them singletons. Germline V gene data show CDR1 as MNHNS and CDR2 as SASEGT. Trimming took 2 bases from V and 5 from J, leaving 13 bases between them. This CDR3 region has 15 residues. In addition, the sample was reused for a study of T cells in Graves' hyperthyroidism and ophthalmopathy. That paper adds: The model's output predicted ophthalmopathy at a median of about 6.5 months prior to onset.

The sample consisted of peripheral blood mononuclear cells (PBMCs), taken at new diagnosis, from a patient treated with antithyroid drugs. The chain has TRBV6-1 and TRBJ1-5; possibly TRBD1 for D (6 bases). The TCR originated in a man aged 35 to 55 with Graves disease. Written as DNA, the CDR3 is TGTGCCAGCAGTGAAACAGGGATCGTAGATCAGCCCCAGCATTTT. It codes for CASSETGIVDQPQHF.